The T cell receptor beta chain under discussion was sequenced for a study of T cell responses to AZD1222 COVID-19 vaccine. The method was immunoSEQ multiplex PCR; TCRdb's version includes in-frame clones alone and lacks a portion of them. The sample carries approximately 150,000 clones, 90% to 95% recorded once. Between the trimmed V and J ends, which lost 0 bases and 1 base, there was a span of 7 bases. There are 14 residues in the CDR3. Looked up from germline, CDR1 is SGHTA and CDR2 is FQGNSA. This chain connects TRBV7-2 to TRBJ2-7, with D unresolved. The TCR was taken from an adult who received the AZD1222 COVID-19 vaccine. Sequenced here: peripheral blood, sampled 28 days after the second AZD1222 dose. CDR3 loop: CASSLAIESYEQYF. DNA of the CDR3: TGTGCCAGCAGCTTAGCTATAGAATCCTACGAGCAGTACTTC.